The 31 T cell receptor beta chains presented below share a single source sample, sequenced in a study of T cell responses to AZD1222 COVID-19 vaccine. The repertoire was sequenced with immunoSEQ multiplex PCR; TCRdb's copy has only in-frame clones and lacks some. The sample holds some 80,000 clones, approximately 90% seen once. The specimen was peripheral blood, collected 28 days after the second dose of the MenACWY control vaccine. The receptors originated from an adult who received the MenACWY meningococcal vaccine as a control.

J is TRBJ2-7 and V is TRBV5-6; perhaps TRBD1 as D (5 bases). Germline values: CDR1 SGHDT, CDR2 YYEEEE. V dropped 6 bases and J dropped 1 base, with 20 bases sitting between them. The CDR3 has 16 residues. CDR3 bases: TGTGCCAGCACCACCCGCCCCGGCAGGGAATCCTACGAGCAGTACTTC. It specifies CASTTRPGRESYEQYF.

J is TRBJ1-5 and V is TRBV4-1; unclear D gene. V was trimmed by 0 bases and J by 11 bases, leaving 11 bases between them. This CDR3 comprises 13 residues. The germline V gene has CDR1 MGHRA and CDR2 YSYEKL. The CDR3 sequence is CASSQETGWSQHF. CDR3 DNA sequence: TGCGCCAGCAGCCAAGAAACGGGGTGGTCCCAGCATTTT.

V usage is TRBV7-2 and J usage is TRBJ2-2, with D possibly matching TRBD1 (6 bases). Germline-derived CDR1 and CDR2 are SGHTA and FQGNSA. The V gene lost 5 bases and the J gene lost 8 bases, with 15 bases spanning the gap. The length of the CDR3 is 14 residues. As DNA, the CDR3 is TGTGCCAGCAGCCGTCTACCAGGGGCTGGGGAGCTGTTTTTT. The encoded protein is CASSRLPGAGELFF.

This clone was observed a single time. This sequence joins TRBV10-3 and TRBJ1-4; D is unresolved. Germline assignment: CDR1 ENHRY and CDR2 SYGVKD. V dropped 5 bases and J dropped 8 bases, with 18 bases sitting between them. The CDR3 length is 15 residues. CDR3 in amino acids: CAISIPDTYGEKLFF. The CDR3 nucleotides are TGTGCCATCAGTATTCCCGACACGTATGGGGAAAAACTGTTTTTT.

V is TRBV2 and J is TRBJ1-1; no firm D call. Trimming took off 2 bases at V and 11 bases at J, with 15 bases between the two ends. The germline gives CDR1 SNHLY, CDR2 FYNNEI. CDR3 length: 13 amino acids. Here the CDR3 DNA reads TGTGCCAGCAGTGAAAACGGGGTCCGTCGGGCTTTCTTT. Its protein is CASSENGVRRAFF.

The chain uses TRBV5-4 and TRBJ2-5; D gene unclear. Germline V lookup: CDR1 SGHNT, CDR2 YYREEE (reference sequence). This CDR3 region has 14 residues. V was pared by 2 bases and J by 2 bases, with 10 bases between. The CDR3 DNA reads TGTGCCAGCAGCTTACCCGGGCATCAAGAGACCCAGTACTTC. The encoded protein is CASSLPGHQETQYF.

The chain combines TRBV19 with TRBJ2-3, with 8 positions matching TRBD2. The CDR3 loop spans 14 amino acids. Losses at the gene ends were 2 bases for V and 4 bases for J; bases not matched to a gene: 2. The germline gives CDR1 LNHDA, CDR2 SQIVND (reference sequence). This CDR3 is CASSISGGADTQYF. DNA of the CDR3: TGTGCCAGTAGTATATCCGGGGGGGCAGATACGCAGTATTTT.

The V gene is TRBV27, the J gene TRBJ1-5; 8 nucleotides line up with TRBD1. This CDR3 is 14 amino acids long. Germline-derived CDR1 and CDR2 are MNHEY and SMNVEV (reference sequence). Trimming removed 8 bases from V and 0 bases from J; junction bases left unmatched: 3. In DNA form, the CDR3 reads TGTGCCAGCGGGACAGGTTATAGCAATCAGCCCCAGCATTTT. Amino acid sequence: CASGTGYSNQPQHF.

The chain has TRBV18 and TRBJ2-5, with D possibly matching TRBD2 (5 bases). V was cut by 1 base and J by 1 base, with 7 bases left in between. This CDR3 comprises 14 residues. The V gene's germline CDR1 is KGHSH and CDR2 LQKENI. The CDR3 coding sequence is TGTGCCAGCTCACCACGCACTAGCCAAGAGACCCAGTACTTC. Its translation is CASSPRTSQETQYF.

This chain uses TRBV12-3 or TRBV12-4 with TRBJ1-2, with TRBD1 as a possible D gene (5 bases). This CDR3 contains 13 residues. V lost 3 bases and J lost 4, with 9 bases in between. CDR3 DNA: TGTGCCAGCAGTTTTGGGGCTGGCTATGGCTACACCTTC. This translates into CASSFGAGYGYTF.

The chain has TRBV3-1 (or the pseudogene TRBV3-2) and TRBJ1-6; D gene unclear. The germline V gene has CDR1 LGHDT and CDR2 YNNKEL (reference sequence). V was shortened by 0 bases and J by 14 bases, with 11 bases between the two germline ends. The CDR3 contains 13 residues. The CDR3: CASSQENLRALHF. Written as DNA, the CDR3 is TGTGCCAGCAGCCAAGAAAACCTTAGGGCCCTCCACTTT.

The chain couples TRBV7-9 to TRBJ1-1, with a possible D match to TRBD1 (5 bases). The germline CDR1 and CDR2 sequences are SEHNR and FQNEAQ (reference sequence). The V gene lost 5 bases and the J gene lost 11 bases, with 18 bases spanning the gap. This CDR3 contains 13 residues. The CDR3 DNA is TGTGCCAGCAGCGGACTCCGGGACGGAATGGCTTTCTTT. It is translated as CASSGLRDGMAFF. Variable domain in full (rest from reference TRBV7-9 and TRBJ1-1): DTGVSQNPRHKITKRGQNVTFRCDPISEHNRLYWYRQTLGQGPEFLTYFQNEAQLEKSRLLSDRFSAERPKGSFSTLEIQRTEQGDSAMYLCASSGLRDGMAFFGQGTRLTVV.

The CDR3 sequence: CASSLADRRRSPLHF. The CDR3 DNA reads as TGTGCCAGCAGCTTGGCGGACAGACGGCGATCACCCCTCCACTTT. The rearrangement joins TRBV5-8 to TRBJ1-6; D may be TRBD1 (6 bases). V lost 0 bases and J 10 bases, leaving 14 bases between the germline ends. This CDR3 is built from 15 residues. The germline V gene has CDR1 SGHTS and CDR2 YDEGEE.

V gene TRBV2 combines with J gene TRBJ2-7; D not resolved. The germline V and J ends were trimmed by 4 bases and 2 bases, with 9 bases remaining between them. Germline-derived CDR1 and CDR2 are SNHLY and FYNNEI. The CDR3 is 13 residues long. The CDR3 loop reads CASSGGGTYEQYF. The CDR3 DNA reads as TGTGCCAGCAGTGGTGGCGGAACCTACGAGCAGTACTTC.

The genes are TRBV21-1 and TRBJ1-3. TRBV21-1 is tagged as a pseudogene. The CDR3 totals 22 residues. The CDR3 region is CASSKAIHLFVGGRVRQYTIYF. The CDR3 bases are TGTGCCAGCAGCAAAGCGATCCATTTATTCGTTGGGGGTAGGGTGCGCCAGTACACCATATATTTT.

This clone turned up a few times. The V call is TRBV7-9, the J call TRBJ2-6; D is perhaps TRBD1 (6 bases). V was trimmed by 1 base and J by 0 bases, leaving 16 bases between them. Germline V lookup: CDR1 SEHNR, CDR2 FQNEAQ (reference sequence). The CDR3 spans 19 residues. CDR3 region: CASSLGTADQYSGANVLTF. The CDR3 DNA reads TGTGCCAGCAGCTTAGGGACAGCCGACCAGTACTCTGGGGCCAACGTCCTGACTTTC.

The V gene is TRBV7-2, the J gene TRBJ1-2; no definite D call. This CDR3 contains 14 residues. Germline CDR1 reads SGHTA; CDR2 reads FQGNSA. Trimming took 2 bases from V and 1 from J, leaving 8 bases between them. The CDR3 protein is CASSLNKGNYGYTF. CDR3 DNA: TGTGCCAGCAGCTTAAACAAGGGTAACTATGGCTACACCTTC.

This rearrangement joins TRBV5-1 to TRBJ2-3, with D hard to call. Trimming stripped 5 bases from V and 6 bases from J, with 10 bases between. The CDR3 extends over 12 amino acids. Germline CDR1 SGHRS, CDR2 YFSETQ. The CDR3 protein is CASRAVQDTQYF. Here the CDR3 DNA reads TGCGCCAGCAGGGCAGTTCAGGATACGCAGTATTTT.

This chain uses TRBV2 with TRBJ1-2; D may be TRBD1 (5 bases). Germline V lookup: CDR1 SNHLY, CDR2 FYNNEI. Trimming took 7 bases from V and 5 from J, leaving 20 bases between them. There are 15 residues in the CDR3. This CDR3 reads CASTPMGGEPYGYTF. The DNA of the CDR3 is TGTGCCAGCACCCCCATGGGGGGGGAACCATATGGCTACACCTTC. The full variable domain, rest sourced from reference TRBV2 and TRBJ1-2, is EPEVTQTPSHQVTQMGQEVILRCVPISNHLYFYWYRQILGQKVEFLVSFYNNEISEKSEIFDDQFSVERPDGSNFTLKIRSTKLEDSAMYFCASTPMGGEPYGYTFGSGTRLTVV.

J is TRBJ1-1 and V is TRBV10-3, with a tentative D call TRBD1 (6 bases). Germline V gene lookup returns CDR1 ENHRY and CDR2 SYGVKD. CDR3 length: 16 residues. V lost 2 bases and J lost 3, with 16 bases in between. CDR3 sequence reads: CAISELLGALDTEAFF. In DNA, the CDR3 is TGTGCCATCAGTGAGCTGTTGGGGGCTCTGGACACTGAAGCTTTCTTT.

The chain links TRBV18 to TRBJ1-2; maybe TRBD1 (6 bases). Germline CDR1 reads KGHSH; CDR2 reads LQKENI. V lost 3 bases, J lost 6 bases, and 14 bases lay in between. This CDR3 region has 14 residues. In DNA form, the CDR3 reads TGTGCCAGCTCACCGGCGGGGGCCGGCCATGGCTACACCTTC. Residues: CASSPAGAGHGYTF. The entire variable domain, with the rest obtained from reference TRBV18 and TRBJ1-2, is as follows: NAGVMQNPRHLVRRRGQEARLRCSPMKGHSHVYWYRQLPEEGLKFMVYLQKENIIDESGMPKERFSAEFPKEGPSILRIQQVVRGDSAAYFCASSPAGAGHGYTFGSGTRLTVV.

This clone was detected a few times. The DNA of the CDR3 is TGTGCCAGCAACGGACAGGCCAATCCCCCCACTGAAGCTTTCTTT. Encoded protein: CASNGQANPPTEAFF. The gene calls are TRBV6-6 and TRBJ1-1; 7 positions match TRBD1. From germline, CDR1 is MNHNY and CDR2 SVGAGI (reference sequence). The junction had 12 bases not matched to a gene; V was cut back by 7 bases and J by 4 bases. The CDR3 contains 15 residues.

This clone was observed once. The V and J genes are TRBV16 and TRBJ1-1; TRBD1 might be the D (5 bases). The V end lost 7 bases, the J end lost 1 base, and 19 bases lay between the germline ends. The CDR3 runs 16 residues. CDR1 and CDR2 from the germline V gene are KGHSY and FQNENV. The CDR3 reads CASTDVPPGENTEAFF. The CDR3 DNA reads as TGTGCCAGCACCGACGTTCCCCCGGGGGAGAACACTGAAGCTTTCTTT.

V gene TRBV27 combines with J gene TRBJ2-7, with D possibly being TRBD2 (7 bases). V shed 0 bases and J shed 6 bases, with 9 bases lying between them. The CDR3 is 13 residues long. Per germline, CDR1 MNHEY and CDR2 SMNVEV (reference sequence). The CDR3 loop reads CASSLSGGGEQYF. Written as DNA, the CDR3 is TGTGCCAGCAGTTTATCGGGAGGGGGCGAGCAGTACTTC.

The chain links TRBV7-2 to TRBJ2-3; 10 bases map to TRBD2. Losses at the gene ends were 1 base for V and 7 bases for J; bases not matched to a gene: 11. Germline lookup yields CDR1 SGHTA and CDR2 FQGNSA. The CDR3 is made up of 17 amino acids. CDR3 DNA: TGTGCCAGCAGCTTAGAAGGCATAAGCGGGGGGGGAAATACGCAGTATTTT. Amino acid sequence: CASSLEGISGGGNTQYF. Using reference TRBV7-2 and TRBJ2-3 for the parts outside the CDR3, the full variable domain is GAGVSQSPSNKVTEKGKDVELRCDPISGHTALYWYRQSLGQGLEFLIYFQGNSAPDKSGLPSDRFSAERTGGSVSTLTIQRTQQEDSAVYLCASSLEGISGGGNTQYFGPGTRLTVL.

J is TRBJ1-1 and V is TRBV30; maybe TRBD1 (5 bases). Deletions cut 5 bases from V and 2 bases from J, with 15 bases between. CDR1 and CDR2 from the germline V gene are GTSNPN and SVGIG (reference sequence). This CDR3 contains 14 residues. CDR3 region: CAWAPPQGNTEAFF. As DNA, the CDR3 is TGTGCCTGGGCCCCTCCCCAGGGAAACACTGAAGCTTTCTTT.

The V call is TRBV28, the J call TRBJ1-1; 9 nucleotides align to TRBD1. The junction had 10 bases not matched to a gene; V was cut back by 4 bases and J by 10 bases. Germline V lookup: CDR1 MDHEN, CDR2 SYDVKM. This CDR3 is built from 14 residues. The CDR3 DNA follows: TGTGCCAGCAGTTCCAGAGAAGGACAGGGGCGAGCTTTCTTT. This gives the protein CASSSREGQGRAFF.

In this sample, this clone turned up once. The chain is built from TRBV18 and TRBJ2-7; 7 bases are shared with TRBD1. Germline-derived CDR1 and CDR2 are KGHSH and LQKENI. Losses at the gene ends were 3 bases for V and 0 bases for J; bases not matched to a gene: 2. There are 14 residues in the CDR3. CDR3 sequence reads: CASSPDRSSYEQYF. CDR3 in DNA: TGTGCCAGCTCACCGGACAGGAGCTCCTACGAGCAGTACTTC.

The chain joins TRBV7-9 to TRBJ1-6; perhaps TRBD1 as D (5 bases). The CDR3 covers 15 residues. Trimming shortened V by 1 base and J by 8 bases, and 12 bases separated the two germline ends. CDR1 and CDR2 (germline): SEHNR, FQNEAQ (reference sequence). CDR3 coding DNA: TGTGCCAGCAGCTTAGTAGGCAGGGCGGATTCACCCCTCCACTTT. Its protein is CASSLVGRADSPLHF.

The CDR3 spells CASREGTNTGELFF. In nucleotides, the CDR3 is TGCGCCAGCAGGGAGGGTACGAACACCGGGGAGCTGTTTTTT. V usage is TRBV5-1 and J usage is TRBJ2-2, with D perhaps matching TRBD2 (6 bases). CDR3 length: 14 amino acids. Trimming shortened V by 5 bases and J by 0 bases, and 8 bases separated the two germline ends. CDR1 and CDR2 (germline): SGHRS, YFSETQ.

The chain combines TRBV30 with TRBJ1-5, with 8 bases aligning to TRBD1. Germline values: CDR1 GTSNPN, CDR2 SVGIG (reference sequence). This CDR3 is built from 16 residues. Trimming cost V 2 bases and J 2 bases; bases outside gene matches: 8. CDR3 in DNA: TGTGCCTGGAGTAAAGCCTCAGGGGGCGGCAATCAGCCCCAGCATTTT. It specifies CAWSKASGGGNQPQHF.